This T cell receptor beta chain was sequenced during a study of blood T cells in healthy people across ages. General study points: Among long-lived donors, naive CD4+ cells were more numerous and diversity higher than in aged donors. PBMCs were not sorted, which prevented a conclusive comparison of naive versus antigen-experienced cells.

The trim removed 0 bases at V and 2 bases at J, leaving 12 bases unmatched. The length of the CDR3 is 18 residues. CDR1 is LGHNA, CDR2 YSLEER, per germline. Isolating PBMCs gave at least 7 million of these cells per sample. Worth noting for this clonotype: Its antigen is as yet unknown.

For the second PCR, which ran for about 6 to 11 cycles, a sample-barcoded 5' primer and a J-beta primer mix were used. TCRdb called the 5' RACE reads again in MiXCR, with one record for every CDR3 protein. The sample includes over 950,000 distinct CDR3 sequences, just over 50% of them seen just once. The receptor comes from a woman aged 55-70 years in good health. Sequencing was performed on blood. The chain recombines TRBV4-3 with TRBJ1-2; TRBD1 agrees at 7 bases. The CDR3 spells CASSQDLIEEGANYGYTF. The CDR3, as DNA: TGCGCCAGCAGCCAAGATCTCATAGAGGAGGGGGCAAACTATGGCTACACCTTC.